The 4 T cell receptor beta chains below come from one sample, sequenced in a study of blood T cell repertoires in COVID-19. This table comes from immunoSEQ multiplex PCR, and its TCRdb copy is limited to in-frame clones, with some not included. The table lists around 170,000 clones, 89% of them singletons. Sequenced material: peripheral blood. These receptors originate from a man aged 55 to 69 with acute or convalescent COVID-19.

CDR3 in DNA: TGTGCCAGCAGTGAGACAAACTCTGGAAACACCATATATTTT. Its translation is CASSETNSGNTIYF. This chain connects TRBV25-1 to TRBJ1-3; no definite D call. Trimming left V 3 bases short and J 0 bases short, with 6 bases between. The CDR3 is 14 residues long. Germline V gives CDR1 MGHDK, CDR2 SYGVNS.

The genes are TRBV3-1 (or the pseudogene TRBV3-2) and TRBJ2-7, with D possibly TRBD1 on 5 matching bases. This CDR3 has 15 residues. Trimming removed 0 bases from V and 4 bases from J, with 13 bases in between. Germline CDR1 and CDR2: LGHDT and YNNKEL (reference sequence). DNA for the CDR3: TGTGCCAGCAGCCAAGATCAGGACAAGAAATACGAGCAGTACTTC. Encoded protein: CASSQDQDKKYEQYF.

V usage is TRBV4-2 and J usage is TRBJ2-7; 8 bases map to TRBD1. Per the germline V gene, CDR1 is LGHNA and CDR2 is YNFKEQ. This CDR3 contains 15 residues. J gave up 2 bases and V 0 bases, and 3 bases lay outside the gene matches. The CDR3, as DNA: TGTGCCAGCAGCCAAGATCAGGGGGCTCCCTACGAGCAGTACTTC. This translates into CASSQDQGAPYEQYF.

The genes are TRBV27 and TRBJ2-1; 9 bases line up with TRBD2. CDR1 MNHEY and CDR2 SMNVEV come from the germline V gene (reference sequence). The V gene end was trimmed by 2 bases and the J gene end by 7 bases; junction bases not matched to a gene: 9. The CDR3 has 16 residues. The CDR3 sequence: CASSLDTRGGRNEQFF. CDR3 DNA sequence: TGTGCCAGCAGTTTAGATACGCGGGGGGGCCGTAATGAGCAGTTCTTC.